Listed below are T cell receptor beta chains from one sample, sequenced in a study of neoadjuvant anti-PD-1 for oral cavity cancer. Profiled with immunoSEQ multiplex PCR; TCRdb holds only in-frame clones, not every one. Here the sample spans about 15,000 clones, approximately 60% being singletons. The sequencing used PBMCs, collected before nivolumab (anti-PD-1) treatment. The receptors were gathered from a person aged 35 to 85 with oral cavity squamous cell carcinoma. CDR3s leave out the opening cysteine and the closing phenylalanine or tryptophan.

J gene | V gene | CDR3 protein
TRBJ2-5 | TRBV27 | ASSLGQGLGETQY
TRBJ1-5 | TRBV19 | ASSISPAGWH
TRBJ2-5 | TRBV11-2 | ASSFGYSETQY
TRBJ2-7 | TRBV15 | ATSRDRTGGTEQY
TRBJ1-2 | TRBV19 | ASSIDFGDRYGYT
TRBJ2-1 | TRBV30 | AWSVAGAAGF
TRBJ1-5 | TRBV27 | ASSLGQGGVGPQH
TRBJ2-5 | TRBV6-1 | ASSEDRVGETQY
TRBJ2-7 | TRBV25-1 | ASSEIGANEQY
TRBJ2-7 | TRBV7-2 | ASSLAPPGQGIYEQY
TRBJ1-1 | TRBV10-3 | AISDPGLLMNTEAF
TRBJ2-3 | TRBV11-2 | ASSFADTQY
TRBJ2-3 | TRBV10-3 | AITSSGIPTDTQY
TRBJ1-1 | TRBV19 | ASRDTRMNTEAF
TRBJ2-1 | TRBV19 | ASSIVSSGSYNEQF
TRBJ2-3 | TRBV7-9 | ASSSGQGGTDTQY
TRBJ2-2 | TRBV5-6 | ASSFLRNTGELF
TRBJ2-1 | TRBV6-1 | ASSPRWETGNEQF
TRBJ2-7 | TRBV10-3 | AISESPGRYEQY
TRBJ2-2 | TRBV6-1 | ASSEVSGRANTGELF
TRBJ1-1 | TRBV7-8 | ASSSLQNTEAF
TRBJ1-4 | TRBV9 | ASSSGGENEKLF
TRBJ2-3 | TRBV6-5 | ASKAETDTQY
TRBJ2-3 | TRBV30 | AWSAPPGGFTDTQY
TRBJ2-1 | TRBV15 | ATSRDLTSGLNEQF
TRBJ2-2 | TRBV30 | AWSGRMNTGELF
TRBJ2-7 | TRBV6-5 | ASSFGGRAGEQY
TRBJ1-2 | TRBV6-1 | ASSEVNNPLRGGYT
TRBJ1-1 | TRBV2 | ASSGGASLNTEAF
TRBJ2-2 | TRBV10-1 | ASKGDTGELF
TRBJ2-3 | TRBV27 | ASSLSRSVDTQY
TRBJ1-2 | TRBV28 | ASSFRLKGGYT
TRBJ1-3 | TRBV6-1 | ASSVGGGQNSGNTIY
TRBJ2-7 | TRBV7-9 | ASSPGQGGYEQY
TRBJ2-3 | TRBV10-1 | ASSESIRAGGFTDTQY
TRBJ2-3 | TRBV5-1 | ASSSGTSTDTQY
TRBJ2-7 | TRBV27 | ASTRFLRDEQY
TRBJ1-3 | TRBV7-9 | ASSLGPPDRFSGNTIY
TRBJ1-2 | TRBV6-6 | ASSYGQATVDYGYT
TRBJ2-1 | TRBV30 | ARDRGRYNEQF
TRBJ2-7 | TRBV10-1 | ASSAGTGVLGYEQY
TRBJ1-1 | TRBV19 | ASKAGVATEAF
TRBJ2-1 | TRBV10-3 | AIGPDNEQF
TRBJ2-5 | TRBV10-3 | AISESAGAPTQY
TRBJ1-5 | TRBV2 | ASSPDTNNQPQH
TRBJ1-5 | TRBV4-2 | ASSPARGPGNQPQH
TRBJ2-7 | TRBV6-6 | ASSQGQSHYEQY
TRBJ1-2 | TRBV7-2 | ASSWDRGIVAYGYT
TRBJ2-7 | TRBV4-1 | ASSLPLGEGEQY
TRBJ1-2 | TRBV11-2 | ASSLAQGAPLYGYT
TRBJ1-1 | TRBV6-1 | ASMNLNMNTEAF
TRBJ2-7 | TRBV6-6 | ASSLGGGEQY
TRBJ2-5 | TRBV5-6 | ASSFRDRASRETQY
TRBJ1-3 | TRBV11-2 | ASSLGGSSSGNTIY
TRBJ2-7 | TRBV5-1 | ASNSGQGYEQY
TRBJ2-7 | TRBV7-3 | ASSLNGATGNYEQY
TRBJ2-7 | TRBV29-1 | SVELGAGTTYEQY
TRBJ1-1 | TRBV5-1 | ASSPAGQMNTEAF
TRBJ1-5 | TRBV7-9 | ASSLGGAVGQPQH